These 21 T cell receptor beta chains were sequenced from one sample in a study of T cell repertoires in ileal Crohn's disease. The data were produced by immunoSEQ multiplex PCR, yet TCRdb's version contains in-frame clones alone and is incomplete. This table has thousands of clones, 75% to 85% appearing once. Sequencing used ileal tissue. The receptors stem from an adult with Crohn's disease.

This clone has a single count. The genes are TRBV4-1 and TRBJ2-4, with 9 bases aligning to TRBD2. The trim removed 5 bases at V and 0 bases at J, leaving 11 bases unmatched. The V gene's germline CDR1 is MGHRA and CDR2 YSYEKL. The CDR3 covers 18 residues. The CDR3 sequence is CASSSAGGFLLAKNIQYF. The CDR3 bases are TGCGCCAGCAGCTCAGCGGGAGGTTTTCTCTTAGCCAAAAACATTCAGTACTTC.

This clone was recorded only once. The chain recombines TRBV7-6 with TRBJ2-1; the match to TRBD2 covers 7 bases. This CDR3 has 13 amino acids. The V gene's germline CDR1 is SGHVS and CDR2 FNYEAQ. J lost 9 bases, V lost 5 bases, and 7 bases had no gene match. DNA for the CDR3: TGTGCCAGCAGCGACTGCCCGGGAGGTGAGCAGTTCTTC. Amino acids: CASSDCPGGEQFF.

The rearrangement joins TRBV5-1 to TRBJ2-5; 7 positions match TRBD2. Unmatched junction bases numbered 7, after V lost 0 bases and J lost 5 bases. This CDR3 has 15 residues. Germline V CDR1 and CDR2: SGHRS, YFSETQ. The CDR3 coding sequence is TGCGCCAGCAGCTTGGAGGGGAGGCGGGAGGAGACCCAGTACTTC. It translates to CASSLEGRREETQYF.

This rearrangement joins TRBV21-1 to TRBJ2-7; the table's D call, TRBD1, was not checked against the DNA. TRBV21-1 is an annotated pseudogene. The length of the CDR3 is 14 residues. CDR3 protein: CARKTGGESYEQYF. The CDR3 DNA sequence: TGTGCCAGGAAGACAGGGGGCGAGTCCTACGAGCAGTACTTC.

V and J are TRBV11-3 and TRBJ2-5; 8 bases fit TRBD1. The J call could be wrong; TRBJ2-7 is a better fit for the DNA end. Germline V lookup: CDR1 SGHNT, CDR2 YENEEA. The CDR3 contains 15 residues. The DNA for the CDR3 is TGTGCCAGCAGCTTAGGGGCAGGGGGCTCGTACGAGCAGTACTTC. Protein: CASSLGAGGSYEQYF.

The J gene is TRBJ2-3, the V gene TRBV7-2; D gene unclear. The CDR3 runs to 16 residues. Looked up from germline, CDR1 is SGHTA and CDR2 is FQGNSA. Trimming cost V 1 base and J 6 bases, with 17 bases left between them. DNA of the CDR3: TGTGCCAGCAGCTTAGGATGGCTCCAGCCCGGGGATACGCAGTATTTT. Encoded protein: CASSLGWLQPGDTQYF.

J is TRBJ1-4 and V is TRBV5-8, with 11 bases matching TRBD1. Unmatched junction bases numbered 9, after V lost 8 bases and J lost 12 bases. This CDR3 is built from 13 residues. Germline CDR1 SGHTS, CDR2 YDEGEE. CDR3 amino acids: CARSPWTGGELFF. The CDR3, as DNA: TGTGCCAGGAGCCCATGGACAGGGGGCGAACTGTTTTTT. Using reference TRBV5-8 and TRBJ1-4 for the parts outside the CDR3, the full variable domain is EAGVTQSPTHLIKTRGQQATLRCSPISGHTSVYWYQQALGLGLQFLLWYDEGEERNRGNFPPRFSGRQFPNYSSELNVNALELEDSALYLCARSPWTGGELFFGSGTQLSVL.

The chain carries TRBV13 and TRBJ1-1; D unclear. V was shortened by 3 bases and J by 8 bases, with 16 bases between the two germline ends. This CDR3 region has 14 residues. Germline V lookup: CDR1 PRHDT, CDR2 FYEKMQ (reference sequence). CDR3 region: CASSLAEVAGEAFF. CDR3 DNA sequence: TGTGCCAGCAGCTTGGCTGAAGTTGCGGGGGAAGCTTTCTTT.

The chain has TRBV30 and TRBJ2-5; D not resolved. In germline, CDR1 is GTSNPN, CDR2 SVGIG (reference sequence). V dropped 0 bases and J dropped 5 bases, with 10 bases sitting between them. The CDR3 is 13 residues long. CDR3 region: CAWSVSAAETQYF. CDR3 coding DNA: TGTGCCTGGAGTGTAAGCGCGGCGGAGACCCAGTACTTC. The variable domain in full, completed from reference TRBV30 and TRBJ2-5, reads SQTIHQWPATLVQPVGSPLSLECTVEGTSNPNLYWYRQAAGRGLQLLFYSVGIGQISSEVPQNLSASRPQDRQFILSSKKLLLSDSGFYLCAWSVSAAETQYFGPGTRLLVL.

The chain joins TRBV29-1 to TRBJ1-1; no firm D call. Germline values: CDR1 SQVTM, CDR2 ANQGSEA. V lost 8 bases to trimming and J lost 0 bases, with 7 bases between them. The CDR3 runs to 11 residues. The CDR3 sequence: CSLRVNTEAFF. In DNA form, the CDR3 reads TGCAGCTTGAGGGTGAACACTGAAGCTTTCTTT.

This clone was seen once. The chain uses TRBV9 and TRBJ2-1; 11 bases map to TRBD2. J was trimmed by 12 bases and V by 4 bases; bases with no gene match: 6. The V gene's germline CDR1 is SGDLS and CDR2 YYNGEE. The CDR3 totals 13 residues. Written as DNA, the CDR3 is TGTGCCAGCAGCATCCCGGGACTAGCGGCGCAGTTCTTC. Its protein is CASSIPGLAAQFF.

The genes are TRBV29-1 and TRBJ1-3; TRBD1 aligns across 7 bases. With V trimmed by 6 bases and J by 0 bases, 5 bases remained unmatched. The germline V gene has CDR1 SQVTM and CDR2 ANQGSEA. The CDR3 has 14 residues. CDR3: CSVGGTDSGNTIYF. CDR3 nucleotides: TGCAGCGTCGGCGGGACAGACTCTGGAAACACCATATATTTT. The full variable domain, its missing parts supplied by reference TRBV29-1 and TRBJ1-3, is SAVISQKPSRDICQRGTSLTIQCQVDSQVTMMFWYRQQPGQSLTLIATANQGSEATYESGFVIDKFPISRPNLTFSTLTVSNMSPEDSSIYLCSVGGTDSGNTIYFGEGSWLTVV.

This chain joins TRBV21-1 and TRBJ1-6; the table's D call, TRBD1, has no DNA check behind it. TRBV21-1 is an annotated pseudogene. This CDR3 contains 16 residues. The CDR3 bases are TGTGCCAGCAGCGCCCGACAGGGAAAAATCAATTCACCCCTCCACTTT. Protein sequence: CASSARQGKINSPLHF.

The chain joins TRBV5-1 to TRBJ2-2; D is perhaps TRBD1 (5 bases). Trimming cost V 2 bases and J 1 base, with 12 bases left between them. This CDR3 contains 16 residues. Germline V gene data show CDR1 as SGHRS and CDR2 as YFSETQ. The chain's CDR3 is CASSLGAVMNTGELFF. CDR3 sequence (DNA): TGCGCCAGCAGCTTAGGGGCAGTAATGAACACCGGGGAGCTGTTTTTT. The full variable domain, in which reference TRBV5-1 and TRBJ2-2 provide the parts outside the CDR3, is KAGVTQTPRYLIKTRGQQVTLSCSPISGHRSVSWYQQTPGQGLQFLFEYFSETQRNKGNFPGRFSGRQFSNSRSEMNVSTLELGDSALYLCASSLGAVMNTGELFFGEGSRLTVL.

The gene calls are TRBV7-9 and TRBJ2-5, with D uncertain. The J call is doubtful: the DNA matches TRBJ2-7 better. This CDR3 region has 15 residues. Germline V gene data show CDR1 as SEHNR and CDR2 as FQNEAQ (reference sequence). DNA for the CDR3: TGTGCCAGCAGCTTAGGGGCTCAAGACCCCTACGAGCAGTACTTC. It specifies CASSLGAQDPYEQYF.

The V gene is TRBV30, the J gene TRBJ2-2; TRBD2 might be the D (5 bases). The CDR3 contains 13 residues. Trimming took 8 bases from V and 0 from J, leaving 10 bases between them. Germline V lookup: CDR1 GTSNPN, CDR2 SVGIG (reference sequence). CDR3 in DNA: TGTGCCCGGGATACGGCGAACACCGGGGAGCTGTTTTTT. Protein: CARDTANTGELFF.

The rearrangement uses TRBV6-1 and TRBJ2-5; D remains ambiguous. Per the germline V gene, CDR1 is MNHNS and CDR2 is SASEGT. V gave up 5 bases and J gave up 3 bases, with 4 bases separating them. CDR3 length: 11 amino acids. In DNA, the CDR3 is TGTGCCAGCAGTCCCAAAGAGACCCAGTACTTC. Translated: CASSPKETQYF.

The chain uses TRBV30 and TRBJ2-7; the match to TRBD1 covers 11 bases. Per the germline V gene, CDR1 is GTSNPN and CDR2 is SVGIG (reference sequence). V was pared by 3 bases and J by 3 bases, with 4 bases of the junction left unmatched. The CDR3 sequence is 14 residues long. The CDR3 DNA reads as TGTGCCTGGAGGCGGGGACAGGGGGTCTACGAGCAGTACTTC. Its protein product is CAWRRGQGVYEQYF. The full variable domain, rest sourced from reference TRBV30 and TRBJ2-7, is SQTIHQWPATLVQPVGSPLSLECTVEGTSNPNLYWYRQAAGRGLQLLFYSVGIGQISSEVPQNLSASRPQDRQFILSSKKLLLSDSGFYLCAWRRGQGVYEQYFGPGTRLTVT.

The rearrangement joins TRBV5-1 to TRBJ2-1; D remains ambiguous. Germline V lookup: CDR1 SGHRS, CDR2 YFSETQ. This CDR3 comprises 16 residues. Deletions cut 0 bases from V and 9 bases from J, with 19 bases between. This CDR3 is CASSLVELHFTAEQFF. The CDR3 DNA reads TGCGCCAGCAGCTTGGTCGAACTCCACTTTACAGCTGAGCAGTTCTTC.

The chain has TRBV30 and TRBJ1-5, with D unresolved. The CDR3 is 12 amino acids. Trimming took 0 bases from V and 4 from J, leaving 4 bases between them. Germline CDR1 and CDR2: GTSNPN and SVGIG (reference sequence). CDR3 amino acids: CAWSVTNQPQHF. DNA of the CDR3: TGTGCCTGGAGTGTGACTAATCAGCCCCAGCATTTT.

With regard to this clone: Other DNA sequences in the same sample also yield this CDR3. V usage is TRBV12-5 and J usage is TRBJ2-1; TRBD1 aligns across 7 bases. Germline CDR1 LGHNT, CDR2 FRNRAP. Germline trimming cut 4 bases from V and 5 bases from J; bases unmatched to any gene: 8. This CDR3 is built from 15 residues. The DNA of the CDR3 is TGTGCTAGTGGTTCGGGCACAGGGGCTCACAATGAGCAGTTCTTC. It is translated as CASGSGTGAHNEQFF.